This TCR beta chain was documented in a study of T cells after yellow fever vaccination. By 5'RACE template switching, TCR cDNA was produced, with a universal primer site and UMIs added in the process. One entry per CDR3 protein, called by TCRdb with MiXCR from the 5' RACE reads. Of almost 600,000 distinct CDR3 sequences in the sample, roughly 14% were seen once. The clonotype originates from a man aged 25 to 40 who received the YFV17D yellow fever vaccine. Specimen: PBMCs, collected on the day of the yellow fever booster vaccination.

The CDR3 DNA sequence: TGTGCCAGTAGTATCCTTGGTTCCCAGGATGGCTACACCTTC. The encoded protein is CASSILGSQDGYTF. The chain has TRBV19 and TRBJ1-2; D is ambiguous. CDR3 length: 14 residues. V dropped 3 bases and J dropped 6 bases, with 14 bases sitting between them. From germline, CDR1 is LNHDA and CDR2 SQIVND (reference sequence).